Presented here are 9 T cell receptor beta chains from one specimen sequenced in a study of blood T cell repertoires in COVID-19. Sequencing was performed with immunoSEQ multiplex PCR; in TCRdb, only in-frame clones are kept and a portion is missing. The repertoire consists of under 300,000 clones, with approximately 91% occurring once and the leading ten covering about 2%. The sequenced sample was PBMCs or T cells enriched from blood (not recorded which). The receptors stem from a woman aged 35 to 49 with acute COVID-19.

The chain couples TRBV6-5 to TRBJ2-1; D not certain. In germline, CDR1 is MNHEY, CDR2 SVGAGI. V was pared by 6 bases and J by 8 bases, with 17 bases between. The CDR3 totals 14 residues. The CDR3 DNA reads TGTGCCAGCAGGCCGGCCCCTGGGCAGTATGAGCAGTTCTTC. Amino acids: CASRPAPGQYEQFF.

The CDR3 nucleotides are TGTGCCAGCAGCTTAGATGGCACTAGCGATTCACCCCTCCACTTT. Translation: CASSLDGTSDSPLHF. J is TRBJ1-6 and V is TRBV11-3; D is unresolved. CDR3 length: 15 residues. Per the germline V gene, CDR1 is SGHNT and CDR2 is YENEEA. V gave up 0 bases and J gave up 8 bases, with 11 bases separating them.

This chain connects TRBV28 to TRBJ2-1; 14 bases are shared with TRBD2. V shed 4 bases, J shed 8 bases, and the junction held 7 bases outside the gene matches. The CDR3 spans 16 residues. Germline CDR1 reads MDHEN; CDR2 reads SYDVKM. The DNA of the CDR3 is TGTGCCAGCAGTTCTTGGACTAGCGGGGGGAGCGATGAGCAGTTCTTC. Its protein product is CASSSWTSGGSDEQFF. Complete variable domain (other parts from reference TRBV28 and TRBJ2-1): DVKVTQSSRYLVKRTGEKVFLECVQDMDHENMFWYRQDPGLGLRLIYFSYDVKMKEKGDIPEGYSVSREKKERFSLILESASTNQTSMYLCASSSWTSGGSDEQFFGPGTRLTVL.

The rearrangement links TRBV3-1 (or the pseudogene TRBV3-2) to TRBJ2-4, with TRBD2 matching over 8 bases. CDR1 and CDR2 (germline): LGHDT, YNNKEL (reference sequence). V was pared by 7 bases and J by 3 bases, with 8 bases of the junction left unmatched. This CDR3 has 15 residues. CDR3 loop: CASTRGGLGKNIQYF. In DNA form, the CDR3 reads TGTGCCAGCACCCGGGGGGGCCTTGGCAAAAACATTCAGTACTTC.

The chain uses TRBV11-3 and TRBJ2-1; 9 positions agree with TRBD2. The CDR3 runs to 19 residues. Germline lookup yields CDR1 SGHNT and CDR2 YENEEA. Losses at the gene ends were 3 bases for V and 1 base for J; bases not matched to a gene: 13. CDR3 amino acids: CASSFKREAYRYSYNEQFF. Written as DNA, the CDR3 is TGTGCCAGCAGCTTTAAGCGGGAGGCCTACCGATATTCCTACAATGAGCAGTTCTTC.

This CDR3 is CAISEGAGALSSYNEQFF. Written as DNA, the CDR3 is TGTGCCATCAGTGAAGGAGCGGGAGCGTTAAGCTCCTACAATGAGCAGTTCTTC. The chain combines TRBV10-3 with TRBJ2-1, with 8 bases matching TRBD2. The CDR3 is 18 amino acids. The germline gives CDR1 ENHRY, CDR2 SYGVKD. The trim removed 3 bases at V and 0 bases at J, leaving 10 bases unmatched.

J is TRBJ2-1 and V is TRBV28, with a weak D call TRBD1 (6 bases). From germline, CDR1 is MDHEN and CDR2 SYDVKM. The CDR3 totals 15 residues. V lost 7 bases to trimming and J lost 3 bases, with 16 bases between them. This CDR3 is CASTPGGGRYNEQFF. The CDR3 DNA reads TGTGCCAGCACCCCTGGGGGCGGGCGCTACAATGAGCAGTTCTTC.

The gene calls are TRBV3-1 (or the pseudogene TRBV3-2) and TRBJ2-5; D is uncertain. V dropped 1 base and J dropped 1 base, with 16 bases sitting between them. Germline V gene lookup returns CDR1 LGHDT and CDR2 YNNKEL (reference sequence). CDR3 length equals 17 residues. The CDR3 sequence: CASSQGQFSPGQETQYF. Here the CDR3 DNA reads TGTGCCAGCAGCCAAGGCCAGTTTTCCCCAGGCCAAGAGACCCAGTACTTC.

CDR3 region: CAKTRYKNTEAFF. CDR3 sequence (DNA): TGTGCCAAGACACGGTATAAGAACACTGAAGCTTTCTTT. The V and J genes are TRBV24-1 and TRBJ1-1, with D uncertain. V was trimmed by 11 bases and J by 1 base, leaving 13 bases between them. The germline gives CDR1 KGHDR, CDR2 SFDVKD. The CDR3 totals 13 residues.